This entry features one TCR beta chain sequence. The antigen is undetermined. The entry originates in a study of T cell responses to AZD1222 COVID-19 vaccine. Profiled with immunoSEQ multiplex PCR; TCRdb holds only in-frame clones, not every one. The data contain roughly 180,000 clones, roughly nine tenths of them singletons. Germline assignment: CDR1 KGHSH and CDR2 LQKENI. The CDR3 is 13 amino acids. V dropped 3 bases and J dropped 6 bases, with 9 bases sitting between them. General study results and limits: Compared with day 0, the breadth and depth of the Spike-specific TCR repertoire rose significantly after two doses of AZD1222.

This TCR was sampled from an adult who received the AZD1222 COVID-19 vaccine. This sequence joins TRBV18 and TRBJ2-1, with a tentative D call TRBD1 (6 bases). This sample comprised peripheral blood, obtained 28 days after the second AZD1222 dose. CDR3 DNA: TGTGCCAGCTCACCTCAGGGGTCCAATGAGCAGTTCTTC. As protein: CASSPQGSNEQFF. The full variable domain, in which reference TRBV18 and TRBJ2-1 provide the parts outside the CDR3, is NAGVMQNPRHLVRRRGQEARLRCSPMKGHSHVYWYRQLPEEGLKFMVYLQKENIIDESGMPKERFSAEFPKEGPSILRIQQVVRGDSAAYFCASSPQGSNEQFFGPGTRLTVL.